The present T cell receptor beta chain was sequenced within a study of T-cell reconstitution after alpha-beta-depleted transplantation in children. In the case of this clonotype: Its antigen remains unidentified.

The CDR3 is made up of 14 amino acids. Germline V gene sequence: CDR1 MNHEY, CDR2 SVGEGT. The V end was cut by 5 bases, the J end by 3 bases, with 11 bases between. The authors prepared the TCRbeta library with unique molecular identifiers. TCRdb reprocessed the PCR reads with MiXCR, giving one entry per CDR3 protein. The data hold around 960,000 distinct CDR3 sequences, with less than 30% observed a single time. Study-wide results and limits: Reportedly, only several hundred clones from non-depleted graft cells drove alpha-beta T-cell counts at about two months. After transplant, high TCRbeta diversity at day 60 in some patients arose from surviving recipient T cells and thymic progenitors.

The source material was PBMCs, mostly from graft donor cells, sampled 360 days after TCRalphabeta/CD19-depleted stem cell transplant. The chain is built from TRBV6-2 or TRBV6-3 and TRBJ1-5; no clear D. This clonotype was sampled from a boy under two years old who had a stem cell transplant for SCID, so the T cells may come from the graft donor. The CDR3 coding sequence is TGTGCCAGCAGTCCCCGCGCCATCAATCAGCCCCAGCATTTT. Its translation is CASSPRAINQPQHF.